Sequencing of this T cell receptor (beta chain) was carried out in a study of Graves' ophthalmopathy and Graves' hyperthyroidism. The CDR3 runs to 17 residues. With 4 bases clipped from V and 3 bases from J, the junction kept 16 bases outside the gene matches. Per the germline V gene, CDR1 is SGHKS and CDR2 is YYEKEE (reference sequence). Notes on this clonotype: Its antigen is as yet unknown.

Whole-study results and caveats: Blood also contained most of the expanded thyroid clonotypes above 0.001 frequency.

Enrollment excluded any patients with other autoimmune diseases, uncontrolled infections, pregnancy or lactation. Clinical symptoms, serum thyroxine, TRAb, thyroid ultrasound and orbital computed tomography determined diagnosis. Isolation of PBMCs was performed using over 9.5 ml of fresh peripheral blood. The authors amplified TCR beta CDR3 regions from RNA transcripts. First-round RT-PCR used HTBI primers; second-round multiplex PCR followed. TCRdb recomputed calls from the multiplex PCR reads with MiXCR, one row per CDR3 protein. The sample contains 230,000 or so distinct CDR3 sequences, approximately 42% of which appear only once.

J is TRBJ2-7 and V is TRBV5-5, with 7 nucleotides matching TRBD2. Sequencing was done on a sample of peripheral blood. The sequence was collected from an adult man with Graves' ophthalmopathy. The CDR3 spells CASSRKGPGGWHYEQYF. The CDR3 DNA sequence: TGTGCCAGCAGCCGTAAAGGGCCCGGGGGGTGGCACTACGAGCAGTACTTC. Full variable domain (rest looked up from reference TRBV5-5 and TRBJ2-7): DAGVTQSPTHLIKTRGQQVTLRCSPISGHKSVSWYQQVLGQGPQFIFQYYEKEERGRGNFPDRFSARQFPNYSSELNVNALLLGDSALYLCASSRKGPGGWHYEQYFGPGTRLTVT.